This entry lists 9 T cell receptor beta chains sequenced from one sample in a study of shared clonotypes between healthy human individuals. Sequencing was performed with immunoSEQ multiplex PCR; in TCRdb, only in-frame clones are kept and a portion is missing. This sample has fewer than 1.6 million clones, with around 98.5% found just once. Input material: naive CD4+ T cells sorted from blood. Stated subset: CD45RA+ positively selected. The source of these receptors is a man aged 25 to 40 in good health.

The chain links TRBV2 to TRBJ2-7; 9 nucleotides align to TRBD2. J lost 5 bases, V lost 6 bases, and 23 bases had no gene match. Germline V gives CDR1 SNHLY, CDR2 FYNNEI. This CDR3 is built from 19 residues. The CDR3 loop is CASRETFPVWGTSRNEQYF. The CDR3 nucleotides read TGTGCCAGCAGGGAGACGTTTCCGGTTTGGGGGACTAGCCGTAACGAGCAGTACTTC. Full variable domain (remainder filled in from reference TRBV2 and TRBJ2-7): EPEVTQTPSHQVTQMGQEVILRCVPISNHLYFYWYRQILGQKVEFLVSFYNNEISEKSEIFDDQFSVERPDGSNFTLKIRSTKLEDSAMYFCASRETFPVWGTSRNEQYFGPGTRLTVT.

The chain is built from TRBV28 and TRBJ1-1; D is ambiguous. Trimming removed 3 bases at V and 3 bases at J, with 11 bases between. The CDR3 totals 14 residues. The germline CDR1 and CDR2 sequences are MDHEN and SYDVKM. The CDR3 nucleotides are TGTGCCAGCAGTTTGCGGCCCAAATACACTGAAGCTTTCTTT. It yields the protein CASSLRPKYTEAFF.

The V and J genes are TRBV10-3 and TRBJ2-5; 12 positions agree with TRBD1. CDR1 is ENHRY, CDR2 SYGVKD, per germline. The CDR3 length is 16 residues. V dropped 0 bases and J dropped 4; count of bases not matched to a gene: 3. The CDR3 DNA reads TGTGCCATCAGTGAGTCGGGACAGGGGGCAAGAGAGACCCAGTACTTC. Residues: CAISESGQGARETQYF.

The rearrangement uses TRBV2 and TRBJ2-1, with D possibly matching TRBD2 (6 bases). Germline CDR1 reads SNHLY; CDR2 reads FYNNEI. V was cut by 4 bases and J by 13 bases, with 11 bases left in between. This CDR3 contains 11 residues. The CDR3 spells CASSGLERQFF. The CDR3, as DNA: TGTGCCAGCAGTGGACTAGAGCGTCAGTTCTTC.

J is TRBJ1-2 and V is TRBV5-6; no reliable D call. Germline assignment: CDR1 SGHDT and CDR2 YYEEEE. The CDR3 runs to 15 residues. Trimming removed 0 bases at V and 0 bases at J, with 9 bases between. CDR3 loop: CASSLAGRSNYGYTF. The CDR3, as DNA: TGTGCCAGCAGCTTGGCTGGCAGATCTAACTATGGCTACACCTTC.

CDR3 sequence reads: CASRLSGTNNEQFF. The CDR3 DNA sequence: TGTGCCAGCAGGCTTAGCGGGACTAACAATGAGCAGTTCTTC. The J gene is TRBJ2-1, the V gene TRBV28; 8 bases are a match to TRBD2. The CDR3 totals 14 residues. The germline gives CDR1 MDHEN, CDR2 SYDVKM. With V trimmed by 6 bases and J by 5 bases, 6 bases remained unmatched.

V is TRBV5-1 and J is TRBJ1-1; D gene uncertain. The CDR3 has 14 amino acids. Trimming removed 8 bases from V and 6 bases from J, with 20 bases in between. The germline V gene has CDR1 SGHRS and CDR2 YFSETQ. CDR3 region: CASKADTGPSEAFF. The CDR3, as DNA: TGCGCCAGTAAAGCCGACACGGGCCCTTCTGAAGCTTTCTTT. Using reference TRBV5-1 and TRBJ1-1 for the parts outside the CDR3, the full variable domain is KAGVTQTPRYLIKTRGQQVTLSCSPISGHRSVSWYQQTPGQGLQFLFEYFSETQRNKGNFPGRFSGRQFSNSRSEMNVSTLELGDSALYLCASKADTGPSEAFFGQGTRLTVV.

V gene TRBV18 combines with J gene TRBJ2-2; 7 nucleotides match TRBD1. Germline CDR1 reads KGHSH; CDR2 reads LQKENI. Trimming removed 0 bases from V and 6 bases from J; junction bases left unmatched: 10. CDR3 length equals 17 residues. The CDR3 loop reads CASSPPARGGASGELFF. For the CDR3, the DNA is TGTGCCAGCTCACCACCGGCGCGAGGGGGCGCCTCCGGGGAGCTGTTTTTT.

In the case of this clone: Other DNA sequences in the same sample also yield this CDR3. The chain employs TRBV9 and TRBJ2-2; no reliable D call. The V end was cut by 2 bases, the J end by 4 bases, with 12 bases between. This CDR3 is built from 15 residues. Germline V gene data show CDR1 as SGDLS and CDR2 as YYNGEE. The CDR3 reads CASSVAGVGTGELFF. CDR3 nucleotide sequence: TGTGCCAGCAGCGTGGCAGGAGTTGGCACCGGGGAGCTGTTTTTT.